Below are 14 T cell receptor beta chains sequenced from a single sample in a study of blood T cell repertoires in COVID-19. Repertoires were generated with immunoSEQ multiplex PCR, while TCRdb's copy carries only in-frame clones and drops some. The sample contains 250,000 to 350,000 clones, about 85% of which appear only once. Sequenced material: peripheral blood. The receptors here all came from a woman aged 50 to 60 who had recovered from COVID-19.

The gene calls are TRBV7-9 and TRBJ2-1, with 9 bases identical to TRBD1. Trimming removed 5 bases from V and 6 bases from J; junction bases left unmatched: 11. CDR3 length: 16 residues. The germline gives CDR1 SEHNR, CDR2 FQNEAQ (reference sequence). In nucleotides, the CDR3 is TGTGCCAGCAGCCCACCTCCGGGACAGGGTAGCAATGAGCAGTTCTTC. It translates to CASSPPPGQGSNEQFF.

This clone has a handful of counts. The chain carries TRBV6-5 and TRBJ1-2; the D is unclear. Germline V gene sequence: CDR1 MNHEY, CDR2 SVGAGI. V was pared by 4 bases and J by 5 bases, with 11 bases between. This CDR3 is built from 13 residues. DNA of the CDR3: TGTGCCAGCAGTTCTATAGAGGGTTATGGCTACACCTTC. Protein sequence: CASSSIEGYGYTF.

This sequence joins TRBV28 and TRBJ1-5; D is perhaps TRBD1 (6 bases). The V end was cut by 7 bases, the J end by 2 bases, with 9 bases between. The CDR3 loop spans 13 amino acids. CDR1 is MDHEN, CDR2 SYDVKM, per germline. The CDR3 nucleotides are TGTGCCAGCAAGCCAGGGGGCAATCAGCCCCAGCATTTT. This codes for CASKPGGNQPQHF. Complete variable domain (other parts from reference TRBV28 and TRBJ1-5): DVKVTQSSRYLVKRTGEKVFLECVQDMDHENMFWYRQDPGLGLRLIYFSYDVKMKEKGDIPEGYSVSREKKERFSLILESASTNQTSMYLCASKPGGNQPQHFGDGTRLSIL.

Here the CDR3 DNA reads TGCGCCAGCAGCCAAGAAACTAAATTGACAGATACGCAGTATTTT. Translated, it gives CASSQETKLTDTQYF. This chain joins TRBV4-3 and TRBJ2-3; D gene uncertain. Trimming cost V 0 bases and J 3 bases, with 10 bases left between them. CDR3 length: 15 residues. The germline V gene has CDR1 LGHNA and CDR2 YSLEER.

The gene calls are TRBV6-5 and TRBJ1-2; the match to TRBD1 covers 10 bases. Germline lookup yields CDR1 MNHEY and CDR2 SVGAGI. The CDR3 spans 14 residues. With 4 bases clipped from V and 8 bases from J, the junction kept 7 bases outside the gene matches. The CDR3 here is CASSSRQGASGYTF. In nucleotides, the CDR3 is TGTGCCAGCAGTTCGAGACAGGGGGCGTCCGGCTACACCTTC.

This clone was observed a handful of times. The chain couples TRBV28 to TRBJ1-1, with D possibly being TRBD1 (6 bases). V lost 1 base and J 5 bases, leaving 14 bases between the germline ends. Germline values: CDR1 MDHEN, CDR2 SYDVKM. CDR3 length: 15 amino acids. CDR3 in amino acids: CASSLSGGVGTEAFF. Written as DNA, the CDR3 is TGTGCCAGCAGTTTATCTGGGGGCGTAGGGACTGAAGCTTTCTTT. Full variable domain (outside the CDR3, taken from reference TRBV28 and TRBJ1-1): DVKVTQSSRYLVKRTGEKVFLECVQDMDHENMFWYRQDPGLGLRLIYFSYDVKMKEKGDIPEGYSVSREKKERFSLILESASTNQTSMYLCASSLSGGVGTEAFFGQGTRLTVV.

This chain uses TRBV19 with TRBJ2-7, with 7 nucleotides matching TRBD1. Germline lookup yields CDR1 LNHDA and CDR2 SQIVND (reference sequence). The trim removed 6 bases at V and 7 bases at J, leaving 9 bases unmatched. The CDR3 consists of 13 residues. This CDR3 reads CASRKTGIGEQYF. CDR3 bases: TGTGCCAGTAGGAAGACAGGGATAGGGGAGCAGTACTTC.

The J gene is TRBJ2-1, the V gene TRBV14, with a tentative D call TRBD2 (6 bases). This CDR3 is built from 14 residues. Germline lookup yields CDR1 SGHDN and CDR2 FVKESK. V shed 5 bases and J shed 3 bases, with 11 bases lying between them. CDR3 in amino acids: CASSKGLGYNEQFF. The CDR3 bases are TGTGCCAGCAGCAAGGGACTGGGCTACAATGAGCAGTTCTTC.

The rearrangement links TRBV11-2 to TRBJ1-1, with D tentatively TRBD1 (5 bases). The CDR3 sequence is 12 residues long. Germline CDR1 reads SGHAT; CDR2 reads FQNNGV. V was shortened by 6 bases and J by 2 bases, with 7 bases between the two germline ends. As DNA, the CDR3 is TGTGCCAGCAGGGGGCATAACACTGAAGCTTTCTTT. Its translation is CASRGHNTEAFF.

V gene TRBV4-3 combines with J gene TRBJ1-4; D possibly corresponds to TRBD1 (6 bases). This CDR3 spans 17 amino acids. Germline V lookup: CDR1 LGHNA, CDR2 YSLEER. V was clipped by 0 bases and J by 6 bases, with 17 bases between them. The CDR3 region is CASSQDRAPQGHEKLFF. CDR3 bases: TGCGCCAGCAGCCAAGATCGGGCCCCACAGGGTCATGAAAAACTGTTTTTT.

The chain couples TRBV19 to TRBJ1-5; D is unclear. Trimming removed 5 bases from V and 2 bases from J, with 10 bases in between. Germline CDR1 and CDR2: LNHDA and SQIVND (reference sequence). This CDR3 is built from 14 residues. The CDR3 reads CASSRTRRNQPQHF. In nucleotides, the CDR3 is TGTGCCAGTAGTCGAACGAGGCGCAATCAGCCCCAGCATTTT.

This clone was seen only once. This sequence joins TRBV2 and TRBJ1-1, with TRBD1 identical over 8 bases. Trimming at V came to 0 bases and at J to 2 bases, leaving 11 bases not matched to a gene. Looked up from germline, CDR1 is SNHLY and CDR2 is FYNNEI. The length of the CDR3 is 18 residues. As DNA, the CDR3 is TGTGCCAGCAGTGAAGCGAGGACAGGGAGAAGCATAAACACTGAAGCTTTCTTT. It encodes CASSEARTGRSINTEAFF.

The chain couples TRBV19 to TRBJ1-1; 7 bases fit TRBD1. Germline CDR1 LNHDA, CDR2 SQIVND (reference sequence). V lost 3 bases, J lost 3 bases, and 7 bases stayed unmatched. The CDR3 loop spans 15 amino acids. DNA of the CDR3: TGTGCCAGTAGTATCGCTACCAGGGGGGACACTGAAGCTTTCTTT. This encodes CASSIATRGDTEAFF.

The chain combines TRBV5-8 with TRBJ2-2; maybe TRBD1 (5 bases). This CDR3 comprises 15 residues. Looked up from germline, CDR1 is SGHTS and CDR2 is YDEGEE. Trimming took 1 base from V and 7 from J, leaving 14 bases between them. This chain's CDR3 is CASSLQGSVDGELFF. CDR3 bases: TGTGCCAGCAGCTTGCAGGGAAGCGTCGACGGGGAGCTGTTTTTT.